These T cell receptor beta chains were read from a single sample in a study of response to subunit inactivated influenza vaccine. In TCRdb, the RT-PCR reads were re-called with MiXCR into one record per CDR3 protein. The sample has hundreds of thousands of distinct CDR3 sequences; about 12% are singletons. The source was PBMCs from blood, collected on the day of vaccination. The receptors stem from a man in his forties or fifties who received an inactivated influenza vaccine. Both conserved end residues are part of each CDR3. D genes are given only for firm matches. Not every row has a clone size; where given, it reads once, few, many or a size class.

TRBD1	TRBV2	TRBJ2-3	.	CASREQGTDTQYF	TGTGCCAGCAGGGAACAGGGGACAGATACGCAGTATTTT
.	TRBV6-1	TRBJ1-5	few	CASSSREHQPQHF	TGTGCCAGCAGCTCAAGGGAACATCAGCCCCAGCATTTT
TRBD2	TRBV4-2	TRBJ2-7	few	CASSQDRGGGGHYEQYF	TGTGCCAGCAGCCAAGATCGGGGGGGAGGTGGGCATTACGAGCAGTACTTC
.	TRBV18	TRBJ2-2	.	CASSLQPQRRTGELFF	TGTGCCAGCTCATTGCAACCACAGAGAAGGACCGGGGAGCTGTTTTTT
.	TRBV6-5	TRBJ1-1	few	CASSLTTTGNTEAFF	TGTGCCAGCAGTTTGACCACAACAGGGAACACTGAAGCTTTCTTT
.	TRBV7-9	TRBJ1-4	few	CASSLFGNEKLFF	TGTGCCAGCAGCTTATTCGGCAATGAAAAACTGTTTTTT
TRBD2	TRBV4-1	TRBJ2-5	few	CASSQAGTRYETQYF	TGCGCCAGCAGCCAAGCCGGGACTAGATATGAGACCCAGTACTTC
.	TRBV30	TRBJ2-7	.	CAWSVYYEQYF	TGTGCCTGGAGTGTGTATTACGAGCAGTACTTC
.	TRBV4-3	TRBJ2-7	few	CASSLAEYSYEQYF	TGCGCCAGCAGCCTAGCAGAGTACTCCTACGAGCAGTACTTC
.	TRBV5-1	TRBJ2-5	.	CASKKEAETQYF	TGCGCCAGCAAGAAGGAAGCAGAGACCCAGTACTTC
TRBD2	TRBV12-3/TRBV12-4	TRBJ2-7	many	CASSPLAGGPYEQYF	TGTGCCAGCAGTCCCTTAGCGGGAGGGCCGTACGAGCAGTACTTC
.	TRBV4-3	TRBJ2-4	.	CASSPETANIQYF	TGCGCCAGCAGCCCGGAGACAGCAAACATTCAGTACTTC
.	TRBV20-1	TRBJ2-3	many	CSAKSPQEGTDTQYF	TGCAGTGCTAAATCCCCCCAGGAGGGCACAGATACGCAGTATTTT
TRBD1	TRBV6-8	TRBJ1-6	.	CASSLTDRPEFSSYNSPLHF	TGTGCCAGCAGCCTTACGGACAGGCCAGAGTTTAGCTCCTATAATTCACCCCTCCACTTT
TRBD1	TRBV4-1	TRBJ1-5	.	CASSHEQGAGNQPQHF	TGCGCCAGCAGCCACGAACAGGGGGCGGGCAATCAGCCCCAGCATTTT
.	TRBV12-3/TRBV12-4	TRBJ2-3	.	CASSDRQDTQYF	TGTGCCAGCAGCGACAGGCAAGATACGCAGTATTTT
TRBD1	TRBV10-3	TRBJ1-1	few	CAISEVGDRGSGAEAFF	TGTGCCATCAGTGAGGTCGGCGACAGGGGTTCTGGGGCTGAAGCTTTCTTT
.	TRBV29-1	TRBJ2-7	.	CSVYVNYEQYF	TGCAGCGTTTATGTCAACTACGAGCAGTACTTC
.	TRBV4-1	TRBJ2-3	.	CASSHLTGSTDTQYF	TGCGCCAGCAGCCACCTGACTGGCAGCACAGATACGCAGTATTTT
TRBD1	TRBV29-1	TRBJ1-2	.	CSTWDRGYYGYTF	TGCAGCACTTGGGACAGGGGATACTATGGCTACACCTTC
TRBD2	TRBV29-1	TRBJ2-3	few	CSVAGTSALSSTDTQYF	TGCAGCGTCGCCGGGACTAGCGCCCTATCTAGCACAGATACGCAGTATTTT
TRBD2	TRBV20-1	TRBJ2-1	.	CSAGLAGGREQFF	TGCAGTGCGGGACTAGCGGGAGGGCGTGAGCAGTTCTTC
TRBD2	TRBV7-6	TRBJ2-1	few	CASSPRTSGIPTEQFF	TGTGCCAGCAGCCCTCGGACTAGCGGGATTCCCACAGAGCAGTTCTTC
.	TRBV12-3/TRBV12-4	TRBJ2-7	.	CASSLSAETYEQYF	TGTGCCAGCAGCCTCAGCGCCGAAACTTACGAGCAGTACTTC
TRBD1	TRBV10-3	TRBJ2-3	few	CAISPGQVNTDTQYF	TGTGCCATCAGCCCGGGACAGGTGAACACAGATACGCAGTATTTT
.	TRBV29-1	TRBJ1-1	many	CSARRWMNTEAFF	TGCAGCGCCCGAAGGTGGATGAACACTGAAGCTTTCTTT
.	TRBV5-5	TRBJ1-2	few	CASSLDRGSAYGYTF	TGTGCCAGCAGCTTGGATCGGGGGTCGGCCTATGGCTACACCTTC
.	TRBV9	TRBJ2-7	.	CASSAHPGLNYEQYF	TGTGCCAGCAGCGCCCATCCGGGACTTAACTACGAGCAGTACTTC
TRBD2	TRBV5-1	TRBJ2-1	few	CATGTSGGASYNEQFF	TGCGCCACCGGGACTAGCGGGGGGGCCTCCTACAATGAGCAGTTCTTC
.	TRBV7-9	TRBJ2-1	few	CASSLKGDFYNEQFF	TGTGCCAGCAGCTTAAAGGGAGACTTCTACAATGAGCAGTTCTTC
.	TRBV20-1	TRBJ2-1	many	CSAREPSRSYNEQFF	TGCAGTGCTAGAGAGCCTAGCCGATCCTACAATGAGCAGTTCTTC
TRBD1	TRBV12-3/TRBV12-4	TRBJ2-3	many	CASSATQGMRPDTQYF	TGTGCCAGCAGTGCCACACAGGGGATGAGGCCAGATACGCAGTATTTT
.	TRBV2	TRBJ2-7	.	CASTIADSYEQYF	TGTGCCAGCACGATTGCAGACTCCTACGAGCAGTACTTC
TRBD1	TRBV4-2	TRBJ2-2	many	CASSQLTGGTGELFF	TGTGCCAGCAGCCAACTGACAGGGGGCACCGGGGAGCTGTTTTTT
TRBD1	TRBV28	TRBJ1-5	.	CASRGTANQPQHF	TGTGCCAGCAGAGGGACAGCGAATCAGCCCCAGCATTTT
.	TRBV30	TRBJ1-4	.	CAWRQGGHEKLFF	TGTGCCTGGAGGCAGGGCGGCCATGAAAAACTGTTTTTT
.	TRBV29-1	TRBJ2-1	many	CSVVYLAGQGSYNEQFF	TGCAGCGTAGTCTATCTAGCGGGACAGGGCTCCTACAATGAGCAGTTCTTC
TRBD1	TRBV28	TRBJ1-5	.	CASSPPDRGRNQPQHF	TGTGCCAGCAGTCCCCCGGACAGGGGAAGAAATCAGCCCCAGCATTTT
.	TRBV29-1	TRBJ2-3	few	CSTSGVSTDTQYF	TGCAGCACCTCAGGGGTTAGTACAGATACGCAGTATTTT
.	TRBV3-1	TRBJ2-3	.	CASSQYNYRSTDTQYF	TGTGCCAGCAGCCAATACAACTACCGGAGCACAGATACGCAGTATTTT
.	TRBV5-4	TRBJ2-7	.	CASSIRDGPYEQYF	TGTGCCAGCAGCATCCGGGACGGACCCTACGAGCAGTACTTC
TRBD2	TRBV20-1	TRBJ2-1	.	CSASPWLEGRDEQFF	TGCAGTGCTAGCCCCTGGTTGGAGGGGAGGGATGAGCAGTTCTTC
.	TRBV18	TRBJ2-7	many	CASSPRVQGNEQYF	TGTGCCAGCTCACCACGGGTACAGGGAAACGAGCAGTACTTC
.	TRBV20-1	TRBJ2-5	.	CSARDLSLAGTQYF	TGCAGTGCTAGAGATCTGTCGTTGGCGGGGACCCAGTACTTC
.	TRBV7-2	TRBJ2-3	.	CASSLVAGDFTDTQYF	TGTGCCAGCAGCTTAGTAGCCGGGGACTTCACAGATACGCAGTATTTT
.	TRBV18	TRBJ2-3	.	CASSPLATLGTDTQYF	TGTGCCAGCTCACCACTGGCGACGCTGGGGACAGATACGCAGTATTTT
.	TRBV28	TRBJ1-2	.	CASSFQGRGSGYTF	TGTGCCAGCAGTTTTCAGGGTCGTGGCAGTGGCTACACCTTC
.	TRBV5-1	TRBJ2-1	many	CASKVVSGNNEQFF	TGCGCCAGCAAAGTGGTTAGCGGTAACAATGAGCAGTTCTTC
.	TRBV6-1	TRBJ2-3	.	CASSTTSTGSTDTQYF	TGTGCCAGCAGTACAACTAGCACGGGAAGCACAGATACGCAGTATTTT
TRBD1	TRBV19	TRBJ1-1	.	CASRVGQGGTEAFF	TGTGCCAGTAGAGTTGGACAGGGAGGGACTGAAGCTTTCTTT
.	TRBV28	TRBJ2-7	many	CASSPLGGQYEQYF	TGTGCCAGCAGTCCCCTAGGGGGTCAATACGAGCAGTACTTC
TRBD2	TRBV29-1	TRBJ2-3	few	CSAGTSGSITDTQYF	TGCAGCGCTGGGACTAGCGGGAGCATAACAGATACGCAGTATTTT
.	TRBV3-1	TRBJ1-1	few	CASSQGPGTEAFF	TGTGCCAGCAGCCAAGGTCCGGGAACTGAAGCTTTCTTT